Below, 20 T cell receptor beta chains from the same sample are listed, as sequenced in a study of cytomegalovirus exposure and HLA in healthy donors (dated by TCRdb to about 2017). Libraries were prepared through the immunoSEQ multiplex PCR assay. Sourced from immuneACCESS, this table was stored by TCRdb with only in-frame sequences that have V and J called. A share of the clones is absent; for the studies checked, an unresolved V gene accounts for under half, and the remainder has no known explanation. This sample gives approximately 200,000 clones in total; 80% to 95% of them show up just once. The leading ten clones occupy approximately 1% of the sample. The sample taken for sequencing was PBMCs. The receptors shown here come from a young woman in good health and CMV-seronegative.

The CDR3, as DNA: TGTGCCAGCAGTGAGGGGGTCGGAGGGCAGCCCCAGCATTTT. Amino acid sequence: CASSEGVGGQPQHF. This chain joins TRBV6-4 and TRBJ1-5; weak D call: TRBD1 (5 bases). The germline V and J ends were trimmed by 3 bases and 7 bases, with 13 bases remaining between them. The CDR3 spans 14 residues. Germline V gives CDR1 MRHNA, CDR2 SNTAGT.

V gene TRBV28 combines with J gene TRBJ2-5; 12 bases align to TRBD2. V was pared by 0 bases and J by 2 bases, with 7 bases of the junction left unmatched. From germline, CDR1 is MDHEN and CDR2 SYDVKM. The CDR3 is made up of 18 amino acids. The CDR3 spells CASSLWASGRAGQETQYF. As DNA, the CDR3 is TGTGCCAGCAGTTTATGGGCTAGCGGGAGGGCCGGGCAAGAGACCCAGTACTTC.

The CDR3 here is CASSPNRGPPSGNTIYF. CDR3 nucleotide sequence: TGTGCCAGCAGTCCGAACAGGGGTCCCCCCTCTGGAAACACCATATATTTT. The chain has TRBV28 and TRBJ1-3; 7 positions agree with TRBD1. Germline assignment: CDR1 MDHEN and CDR2 SYDVKM. There are 17 residues in the CDR3. The J segment lost 0 bases and the V segment lost 5 bases, leaving 10 bases of the junction unmatched.

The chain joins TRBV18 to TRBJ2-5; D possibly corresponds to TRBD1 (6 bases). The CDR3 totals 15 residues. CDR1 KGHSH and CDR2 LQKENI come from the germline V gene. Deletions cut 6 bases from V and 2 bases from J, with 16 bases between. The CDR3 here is CASSPEQGSQETQYF. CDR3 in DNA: TGTGCCAGCTCCCCCGAGCAGGGGTCGCAAGAGACCCAGTACTTC.

CDR3: CAIRMGQGLDEQYF. The CDR3 nucleotides are TGTGCCATCAGGATGGGACAGGGTCTTGACGAGCAGTACTTC. This chain joins TRBV10-3 and TRBJ2-7; 9 nucleotides align to TRBD1. The J segment lost 5 bases and the V segment lost 6 bases, leaving 8 bases of the junction unmatched. The germline CDR1 and CDR2 sequences are ENHRY and SYGVKD. This CDR3 has 14 residues.

CDR3 region: CASSLVNGGAGTDTQYF. The CDR3 DNA is TGTGCCAGCAGCTTGGTGAATGGGGGGGCCGGCACAGATACGCAGTATTTT. V gene TRBV5-4 combines with J gene TRBJ2-3; possible D gene TRBD2, 7 bases. Trimming removed 0 bases at V and 1 base at J, with 15 bases between. The CDR3 covers 17 residues. In germline, CDR1 is SGHNT, CDR2 YYREEE (reference sequence).

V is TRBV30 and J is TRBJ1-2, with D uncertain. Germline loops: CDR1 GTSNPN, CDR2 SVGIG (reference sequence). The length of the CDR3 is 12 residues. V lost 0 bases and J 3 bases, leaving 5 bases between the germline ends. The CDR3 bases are TGTGCCTGGAGTGTGTCAGACTATGGCTACACCTTC. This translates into CAWSVSDYGYTF.

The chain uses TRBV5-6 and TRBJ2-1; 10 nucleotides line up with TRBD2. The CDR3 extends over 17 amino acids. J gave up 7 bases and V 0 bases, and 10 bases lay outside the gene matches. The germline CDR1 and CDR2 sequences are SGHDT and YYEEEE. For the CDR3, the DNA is TGTGCCAGCAGCTTGGTTCCAGCGGGAGGGCCTTTGAATGAGCAGTTCTTC. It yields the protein CASSLVPAGGPLNEQFF.

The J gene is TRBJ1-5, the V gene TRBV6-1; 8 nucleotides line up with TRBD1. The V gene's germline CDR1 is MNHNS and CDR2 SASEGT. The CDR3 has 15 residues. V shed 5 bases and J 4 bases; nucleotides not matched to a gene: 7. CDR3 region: CASSSGTGRNQPQHF. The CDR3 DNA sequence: TGTGCCAGCAGTAGCGGGACAGGAAGAAATCAGCCCCAGCATTTT.

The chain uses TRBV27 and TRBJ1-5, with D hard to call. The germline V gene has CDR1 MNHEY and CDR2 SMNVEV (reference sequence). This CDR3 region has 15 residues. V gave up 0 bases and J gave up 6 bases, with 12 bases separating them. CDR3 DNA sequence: TGTGCCAGCAGTTTATCACGGGGTGGGGTTCAGCCCCAGCATTTT. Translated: CASSLSRGGVQPQHF.

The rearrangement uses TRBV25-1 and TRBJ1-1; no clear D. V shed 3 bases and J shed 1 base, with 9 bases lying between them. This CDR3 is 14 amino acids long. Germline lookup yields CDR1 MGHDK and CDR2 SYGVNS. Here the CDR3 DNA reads TGTGCCAGCAGTGAGAACACGAAGAACACTGAAGCTTTCTTT. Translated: CASSENTKNTEAFF.

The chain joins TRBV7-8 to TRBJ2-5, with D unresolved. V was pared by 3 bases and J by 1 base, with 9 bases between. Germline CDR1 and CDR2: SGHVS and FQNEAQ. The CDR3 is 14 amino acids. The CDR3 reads CASSFEYSQETQYF. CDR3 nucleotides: TGTGCCAGCAGCTTCGAGTACTCCCAAGAGACCCAGTACTTC. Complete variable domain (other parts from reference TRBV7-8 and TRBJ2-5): GAGVSQSPRYKVAKRGQDVALRCDPISGHVSLFWYQQALGQGPEFLTYFQNEAQLDKSGLPSDRFFAERPEGSVSTLKIQRTQQEDSAVYLCASSFEYSQETQYFGPGTRLLVL.

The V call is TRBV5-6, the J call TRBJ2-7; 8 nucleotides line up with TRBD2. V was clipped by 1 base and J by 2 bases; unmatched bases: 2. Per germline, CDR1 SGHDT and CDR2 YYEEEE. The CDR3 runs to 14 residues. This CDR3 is CASSLPAGAYEQYF. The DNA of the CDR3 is TGTGCCAGCAGCTTGCCAGCGGGAGCCTACGAGCAGTACTTC.

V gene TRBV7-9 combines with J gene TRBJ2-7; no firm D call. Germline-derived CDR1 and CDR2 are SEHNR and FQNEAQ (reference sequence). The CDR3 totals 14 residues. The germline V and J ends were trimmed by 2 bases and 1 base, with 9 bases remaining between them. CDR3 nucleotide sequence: TGTGCCAGCAGCTTACTAACGACTTCCTACGAGCAGTACTTC. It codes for CASSLLTTSYEQYF. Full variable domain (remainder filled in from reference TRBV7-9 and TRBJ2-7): DTGVSQNPRHKITKRGQNVTFRCDPISEHNRLYWYRQTLGQGPEFLTYFQNEAQLEKSRLLSDRFSAERPKGSFSTLEIQRTEQGDSAMYLCASSLLTTSYEQYFGPGTRLTVT.

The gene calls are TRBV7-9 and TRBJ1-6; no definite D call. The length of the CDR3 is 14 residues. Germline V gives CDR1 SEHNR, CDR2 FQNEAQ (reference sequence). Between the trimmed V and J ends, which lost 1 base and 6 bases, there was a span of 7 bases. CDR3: CASSLGQINSPLHF. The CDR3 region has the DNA TGTGCCAGCAGCTTAGGGCAGATTAATTCACCCCTCCACTTT.

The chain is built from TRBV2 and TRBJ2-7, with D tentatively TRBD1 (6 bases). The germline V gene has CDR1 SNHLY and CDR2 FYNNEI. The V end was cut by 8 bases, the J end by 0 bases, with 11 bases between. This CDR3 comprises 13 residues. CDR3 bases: TGTGCCAGCCTGGGACAAGCCTCCTACGAGCAGTACTTC. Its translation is CASLGQASYEQYF.

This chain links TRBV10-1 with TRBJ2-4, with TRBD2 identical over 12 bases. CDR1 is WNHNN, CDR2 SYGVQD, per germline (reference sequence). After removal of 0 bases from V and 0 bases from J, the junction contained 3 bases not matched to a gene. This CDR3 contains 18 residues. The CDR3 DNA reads TGCGCCAGCAGTGAGTCGACTAGCGGGGGCCTAGCCAAAAACATTCAGTACTTC. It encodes CASSESTSGGLAKNIQYF.

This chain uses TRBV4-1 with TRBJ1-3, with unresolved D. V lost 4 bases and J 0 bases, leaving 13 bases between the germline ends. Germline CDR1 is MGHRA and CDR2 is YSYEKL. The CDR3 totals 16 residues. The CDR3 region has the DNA TGCGCCAGCAGCCCCCGGGATATTTCCTCTGGAAACACCATATATTTT. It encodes CASSPRDISSGNTIYF.

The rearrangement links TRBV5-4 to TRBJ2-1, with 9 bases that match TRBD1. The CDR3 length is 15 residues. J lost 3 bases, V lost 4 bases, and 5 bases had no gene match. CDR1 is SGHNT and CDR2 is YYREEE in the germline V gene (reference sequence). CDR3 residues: CASSTPGQGYNEQFF. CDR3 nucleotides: TGTGCCAGCAGCACCCCGGGACAGGGCTACAATGAGCAGTTCTTC.

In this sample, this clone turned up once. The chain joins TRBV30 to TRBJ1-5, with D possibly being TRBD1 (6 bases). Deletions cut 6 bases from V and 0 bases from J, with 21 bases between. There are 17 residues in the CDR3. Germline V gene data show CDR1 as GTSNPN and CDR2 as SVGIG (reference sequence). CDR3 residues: CACLVDPVGASNQPQHF. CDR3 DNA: TGTGCCTGTCTAGTGGACCCGGTGGGGGCTAGCAATCAGCCCCAGCATTTT.